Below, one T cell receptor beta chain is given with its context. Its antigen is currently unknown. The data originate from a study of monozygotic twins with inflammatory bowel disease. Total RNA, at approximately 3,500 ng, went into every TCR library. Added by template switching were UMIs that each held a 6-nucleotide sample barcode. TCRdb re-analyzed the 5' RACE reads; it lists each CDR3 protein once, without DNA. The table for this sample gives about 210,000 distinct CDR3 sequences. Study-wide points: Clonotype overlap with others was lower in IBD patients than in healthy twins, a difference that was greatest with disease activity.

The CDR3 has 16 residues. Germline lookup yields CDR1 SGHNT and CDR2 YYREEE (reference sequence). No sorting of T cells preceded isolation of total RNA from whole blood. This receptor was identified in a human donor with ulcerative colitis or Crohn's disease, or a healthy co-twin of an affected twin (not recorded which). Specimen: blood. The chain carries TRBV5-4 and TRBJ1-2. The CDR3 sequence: CASSLTGSGLVYGYTF.